Each of the 2 T cell receptor beta chains below was sequenced from the same sample in a study of beta chain features in type 1 diabetes. Findings and caveats of the study: For Type 1 diabetes patients, all four CD4+ subsets carried TCRB CDR3s that were moderately but significantly shorter.

Expressed TCRB transcripts got sequenced, as all isolated RNA was reverse transcribed. Data came from immunoSEQ multiplex PCR; TCRdb stores just in-frame clones and leaves some out. The table records approximately 600,000 clones, roughly an eighth of them present only once. Their antigens remain unidentified. Sequenced material: naive CD4+ T cells from blood. These receptors all stem from a man aged 30 to 45 with type 1 diabetes.

This chain connects TRBV7-7 to TRBJ2-5; 8 bases align to TRBD2. Germline CDR1 reads SSHAT; CDR2 reads FNYEAQ (reference sequence). The J segment lost 4 bases and the V segment lost 1 base, leaving 14 bases of the junction unmatched. This CDR3 contains 18 residues. The CDR3 loop reads CASSLVGDPSGGGETQYF. Here the CDR3 DNA reads TGTGCCAGCAGCTTAGTAGGCGACCCCAGCGGGGGAGGAGAGACCCAGTACTTC.

The table lists this clone with many counts. The CDR3 DNA reads as TGTGCCAGCAGCCTCCCACGGGGACCTGGCTACACCTTC. This translates into CASSLPRGPGYTF. This rearrangement joins TRBV13 to TRBJ1-2, with D possibly matching TRBD1 (5 bases). The ends were cut back, 5 bases at V and 7 bases at J, with 14 bases in the middle. The germline V gene encodes CDR1 PRHDT and CDR2 FYEKMQ (reference sequence). The CDR3 runs 13 residues.